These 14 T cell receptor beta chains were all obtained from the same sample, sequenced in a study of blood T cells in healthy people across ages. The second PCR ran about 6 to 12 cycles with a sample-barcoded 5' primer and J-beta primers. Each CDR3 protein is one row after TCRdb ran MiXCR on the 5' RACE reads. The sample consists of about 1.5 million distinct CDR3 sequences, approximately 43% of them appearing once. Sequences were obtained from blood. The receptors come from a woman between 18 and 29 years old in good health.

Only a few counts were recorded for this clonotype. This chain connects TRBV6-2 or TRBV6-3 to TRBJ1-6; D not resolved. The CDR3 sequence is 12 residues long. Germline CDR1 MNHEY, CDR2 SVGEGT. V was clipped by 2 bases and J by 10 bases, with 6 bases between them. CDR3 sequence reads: CASSYEGSPLHF. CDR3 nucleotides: TGTGCCAGCAGTTACGAGGGATCACCCCTCCACTTT.

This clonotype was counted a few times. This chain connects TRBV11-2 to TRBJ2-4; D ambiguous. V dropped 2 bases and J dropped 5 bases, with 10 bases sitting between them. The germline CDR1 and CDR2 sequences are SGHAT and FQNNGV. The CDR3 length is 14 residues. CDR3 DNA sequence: TGTGCCAGCAGCTTATCCTCTGATGAAAACATTCAGTACTTC. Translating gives CASSLSSDENIQYF. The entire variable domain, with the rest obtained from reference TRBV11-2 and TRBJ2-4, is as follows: EAGVAQSPRYKIIEKRQSVAFWCNPISGHATLYWYQQILGQGPKLLIQFQNNGVVDDSQLPKDRFSAERLKGVDSTLKIQPAKLEDSAVYLCASSLSSDENIQYFGAGTRLSVL.

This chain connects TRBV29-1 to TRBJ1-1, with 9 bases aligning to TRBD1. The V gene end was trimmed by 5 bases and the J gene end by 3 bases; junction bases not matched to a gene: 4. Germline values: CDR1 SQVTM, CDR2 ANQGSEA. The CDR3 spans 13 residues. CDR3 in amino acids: CSVRQGEYTEAFF. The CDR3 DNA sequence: TGCAGCGTTAGACAGGGGGAGTACACTGAAGCTTTCTTT.

The CDR3 DNA is TGCAGTGCTAGGCTTGTGGGTCGGGAGACCCAGTACTTC. Residues: CSARLVGRETQYF. The rearrangement links TRBV20-1 to TRBJ2-5, with no clear D. V lost 3 bases and J lost 5, with 13 bases in between. The CDR3 spans 13 residues. The V gene's germline CDR1 is DFQATT and CDR2 SNEGSKA (reference sequence).

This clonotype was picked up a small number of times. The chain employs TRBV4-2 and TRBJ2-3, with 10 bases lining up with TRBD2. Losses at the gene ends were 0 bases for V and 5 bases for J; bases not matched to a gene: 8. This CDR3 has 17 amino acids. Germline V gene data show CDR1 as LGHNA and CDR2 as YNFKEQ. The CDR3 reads CASSQDASGRMKDTQYF. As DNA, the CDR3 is TGTGCCAGCAGCCAAGACGCTAGCGGGAGAATGAAAGATACGCAGTATTTT.

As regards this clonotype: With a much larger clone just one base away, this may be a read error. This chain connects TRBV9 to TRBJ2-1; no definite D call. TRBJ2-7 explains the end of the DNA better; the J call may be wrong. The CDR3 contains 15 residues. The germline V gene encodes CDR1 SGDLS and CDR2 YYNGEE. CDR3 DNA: TGTGCCAGCAGCGTGTTGGGCAGCTCCTACAATGAGCAGTACTTC. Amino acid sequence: CASSVLGSSYNEQYF.

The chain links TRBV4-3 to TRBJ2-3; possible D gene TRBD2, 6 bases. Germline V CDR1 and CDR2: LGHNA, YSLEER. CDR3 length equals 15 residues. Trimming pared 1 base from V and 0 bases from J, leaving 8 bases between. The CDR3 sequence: CASSQGGGSTDTQYF. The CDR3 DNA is TGCGCCAGCAGCCAAGGGGGAGGAAGCACAGATACGCAGTATTTT.

Here the CDR3 DNA reads TGCAGTGCTAGGGACCAGGGAAGCGGCACAGATACGCAGTATTTT. Translating it yields CSARDQGSGTDTQYF. The chain combines TRBV20-1 with TRBJ2-3, with TRBD1 as a possible D gene (5 bases). Germline-derived CDR1 and CDR2 are DFQATT and SNEGSKA (reference sequence). V dropped 3 bases and J dropped 1 base, with 14 bases sitting between them. This CDR3 has 15 amino acids.

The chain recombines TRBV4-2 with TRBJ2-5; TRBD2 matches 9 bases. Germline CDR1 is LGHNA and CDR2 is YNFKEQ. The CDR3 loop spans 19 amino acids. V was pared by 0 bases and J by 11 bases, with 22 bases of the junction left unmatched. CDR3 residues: CASSQDPRRGGVGDNEQYF. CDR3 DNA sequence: TGTGCCAGCAGCCAAGATCCCAGGCGGGGGGGAGTTGGGGACAATGAGCAGTACTTC.

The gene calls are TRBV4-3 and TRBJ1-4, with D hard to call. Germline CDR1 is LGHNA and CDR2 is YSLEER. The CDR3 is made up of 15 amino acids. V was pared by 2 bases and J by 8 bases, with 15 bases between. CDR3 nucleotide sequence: TGCGCCAGCAGCCAATCCGAGGAGGTGAGGGAAAAACTGTTTTTT. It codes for CASSQSEEVREKLFF.

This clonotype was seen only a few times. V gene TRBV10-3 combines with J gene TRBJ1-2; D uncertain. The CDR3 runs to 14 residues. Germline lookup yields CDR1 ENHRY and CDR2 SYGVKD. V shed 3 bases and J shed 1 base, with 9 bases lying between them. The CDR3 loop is CAISDGPYNYGYTF. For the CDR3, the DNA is TGTGCCATCAGTGACGGACCTTATAACTATGGCTACACCTTC.

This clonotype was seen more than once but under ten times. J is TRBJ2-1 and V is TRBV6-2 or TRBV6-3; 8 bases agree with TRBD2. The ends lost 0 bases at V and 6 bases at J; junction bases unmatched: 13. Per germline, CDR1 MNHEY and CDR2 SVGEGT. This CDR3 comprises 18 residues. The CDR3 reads CASSYSRGSGVGTNEQFF. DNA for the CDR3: TGTGCCAGCAGTTACTCGAGAGGTAGCGGGGTGGGCACCAATGAGCAGTTCTTC.

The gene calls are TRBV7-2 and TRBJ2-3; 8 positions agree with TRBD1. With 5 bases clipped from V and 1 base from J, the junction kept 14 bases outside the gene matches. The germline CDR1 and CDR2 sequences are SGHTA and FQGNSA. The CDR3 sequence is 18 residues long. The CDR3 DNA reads TGTGCCAGCAGCCAGACCGTCGACAGGGGAGTTGGCACAGATACGCAGTATTTT. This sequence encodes CASSQTVDRGVGTDTQYF.

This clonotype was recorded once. The CDR3 DNA sequence: TGCAGTGCTATGGTATATGGAGAGACCCAGTACTTC. It specifies CSAMVYGETQYF. The chain links TRBV20-1 to TRBJ2-7; D not certain. With the DNA end fitting TRBJ2-5 better, the J assignment may be wrong. CDR1 is DFQATT and CDR2 is SNEGSKA in the germline V gene (reference sequence). The CDR3 is 12 residues long.